This T cell receptor (beta chain) is from a study of cytomegalovirus exposure and HLA in healthy donors. Study observations and caveats: Upon later analysis, HLA-associated TCR beta chains proved more clonally expanded than other, equally common chains.

Concerning this clone: Antigen specificity is unknown.

PCR amplification relied on 60 Vbeta primers (plus 13 Jbeta primers). Produced via immunoSEQ multiplex PCR; TCRdb's table is partial and in-frame only. This sample carries around 97,000 clones, 81% of them seen once, and the ten largest clones take over 5%. The V and J ends lost 0 bases and 6 bases respectively, with 9 bases between them. The CDR3 is 14 residues long. Per the germline V gene, CDR1 is SGHAT and CDR2 is FQNNGV. The TCR comes from a man between 35 and 55 years old in good health and CMV-seropositive. Sequencing was carried out using PBMCs. This chain connects TRBV11-2 to TRBJ1-5, with D perhaps matching TRBD1 (5 bases). The CDR3 region has the DNA TGTGCCAGCAGCTTAGAGCAGGGCCTTCAGCCCCAGCATTTT. Amino acids: CASSLEQGLQPQHF.